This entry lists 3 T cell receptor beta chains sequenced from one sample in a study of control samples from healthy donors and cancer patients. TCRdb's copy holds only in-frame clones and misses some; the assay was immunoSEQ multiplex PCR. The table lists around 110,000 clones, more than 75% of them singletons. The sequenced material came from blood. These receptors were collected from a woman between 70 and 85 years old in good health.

In DNA form, the CDR3 reads TGTGCCAGCAGTTTAGGGTTGAGGGGGGGAACTGAAGCTTTCTTT. This sequence encodes CASSLGLRGGTEAFF. J is TRBJ1-1 and V is TRBV27, with D tentatively TRBD1 (6 bases). Germline lookup yields CDR1 MNHEY and CDR2 SMNVEV (reference sequence). The CDR3 sequence is 15 residues long. V was cut by 2 bases and J by 5 bases, with 15 bases left in between.

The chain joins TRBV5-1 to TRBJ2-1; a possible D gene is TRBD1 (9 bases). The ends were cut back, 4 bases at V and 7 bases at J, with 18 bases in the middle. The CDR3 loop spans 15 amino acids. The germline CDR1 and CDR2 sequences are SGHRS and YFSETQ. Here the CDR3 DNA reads TGCGCCAGCAGCGAAGACAGGGGGACTAGGAATGAGCAGTTCTTC. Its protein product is CASSEDRGTRNEQFF.

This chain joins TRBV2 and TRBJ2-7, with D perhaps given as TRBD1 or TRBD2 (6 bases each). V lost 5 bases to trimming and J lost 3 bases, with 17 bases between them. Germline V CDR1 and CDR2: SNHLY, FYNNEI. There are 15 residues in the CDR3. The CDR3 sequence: CASSLQGGGDYEQYF. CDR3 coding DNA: TGTGCCAGCAGTTTACAGGGAGGTGGGGACTACGAGCAGTACTTC.